What follows describes a single TCR beta chain. The data belong to a study of PD-1 blockade in mismatch repair-deficient tumors. Overall study context: All were previously treated, progressing patients with some twelve mismatch repair-deficient cancer types.

This CDR3 contains 15 residues. V was shortened by 4 bases and J by 1 base, with 11 bases between the two germline ends. Germline V gene lookup returns CDR1 GTSNPN and CDR2 SVGIG (reference sequence). Sequencing used immunoSEQ multiplex PCR; TCRdb keeps in-frame clones, though not all of them. In the table there are 35,000 to 40,000 clones, 75% to 85% of which are singletons. The chain links TRBV30 to TRBJ2-6, with D uncertain. The receptor's source is an adult with mismatch repair-deficient cancer. The sample consisted of peripheral blood, taken 4 weeks after starting pembrolizumab. Here the CDR3 reads CAWTIDGSGANVLTF. The CDR3 DNA is TGTGCCTGGACCATCGACGGGTCTGGGGCCAACGTCCTGACTTTC.